These 20 T cell receptor beta chains were all obtained from the same sample, sequenced in a study of OX40 agonist ivuxolimab in advanced cancers. This table comes from immunoSEQ multiplex PCR, and its TCRdb copy is limited to in-frame clones, with some not included. This table has 60,000 to 90,000 clones, roughly 90% appearing once. Source: CD4+ or CD8+ T cells sorted from blood, taken in a trial of the OX40 agonist ivuxolimab. Receptors were obtained from an adult with an advanced solid tumor such as melanoma, head and neck, liver or kidney cancer.

V gene TRBV6-5 combines with J gene TRBJ1-4; D gene uncertain. The CDR3 has 16 amino acids. V lost 0 bases and J 1 base, leaving 9 bases between the germline ends. CDR1 and CDR2 from the germline V gene are MNHEY and SVGAGI. CDR3 DNA sequence: TGTGCCAGCAGTTACTCTGGCCCGGGAACTAATGAAAAACTGTTTTTT. This codes for CASSYSGPGTNEKLFF.

V usage is TRBV1 and J usage is TRBJ1-1. TRBV1 is given as a pseudogene. The CDR3 sequence is 13 residues long. CDR3 loop: CTSSQESRIEAFF. As DNA, the CDR3 is TGCACCAGCAGCCAAGAATCTCGGATAGAAGCTTTCTTT.

The chain recombines TRBV4-2 with TRBJ1-2; the D is unclear. Trimming removed 2 bases at V and 5 bases at J, with 6 bases between. CDR3 length equals 12 residues. The germline V gene has CDR1 LGHNA and CDR2 YNFKEQ. The chain's CDR3 is CASSQFGYGYTF. In DNA, the CDR3 is TGTGCCAGCAGCCAATTCGGATATGGCTACACCTTC.

This chain joins TRBV6-6 and TRBJ2-1; possible D gene TRBD2, 6 bases. The V and J ends lost 5 bases and 6 bases respectively, with 11 bases between them. This CDR3 comprises 13 residues. Germline CDR1 and CDR2: MNHNY and SVGAGI (reference sequence). In DNA, the CDR3 is TGTGCCAGCAGTATTACTAGCCCCAATGAGCAGTTCTTC. It encodes CASSITSPNEQFF.

The chain joins TRBV6-1 to TRBJ2-5; 7 bases line up with TRBD1. The CDR3 has 16 residues. Germline assignment: CDR1 MNHNS and CDR2 SASEGT. With V trimmed by 2 bases and J by 5 bases, 11 bases remained unmatched. This CDR3 reads CASSETYTRGLETQYF. The CDR3, as DNA: TGTGCCAGCAGTGAAACTTACACGAGGGGGCTGGAGACCCAGTACTTC.

The J gene is TRBJ1-1, the V gene TRBV7-2; maybe TRBD1 (5 bases). CDR1 is SGHTA and CDR2 is FQGNSA in the germline V gene. This CDR3 has 16 residues. V dropped 5 bases and J dropped 0 bases, with 16 bases sitting between them. The CDR3, as DNA: TGTGCCAGCAGCGACAGATTGGGGTTCATGAACACTGAAGCTTTCTTT. Protein: CASSDRLGFMNTEAFF. The whole variable domain, filled in from reference TRBV7-2 and TRBJ1-1, reads GAGVSQSPSNKVTEKGKDVELRCDPISGHTALYWYRQSLGQGLEFLIYFQGNSAPDKSGLPSDRFSAERTGGSVSTLTIQRTQQEDSAVYLCASSDRLGFMNTEAFFGQGTRLTVV.

This clone was detected only a few times. The chain recombines TRBV7-8 with TRBJ2-7; the D gene is possibly TRBD2 (6 bases). The CDR3 has 15 amino acids. Looked up from germline, CDR1 is SGHVS and CDR2 is FQNEAQ. Trimming took off 4 bases at V and 0 bases at J, with 13 bases between the two ends. The CDR3 here is CASSSGDWSSYEQYF. CDR3 nucleotides: TGTGCCAGCAGCTCTGGGGACTGGAGCTCCTACGAGCAGTACTTC.

V is TRBV4-3 and J is TRBJ2-7; 12 bases agree with TRBD2. The CDR3 contains 15 residues. Trimming removed 3 bases from V and 5 bases from J; junction bases left unmatched: 5. CDR1 and CDR2 from the germline V gene are LGHNA and YSLEER. CDR3 nucleotides: TGCGCCAGCAGCCATTCGACTAGCGGGAGCCACGAGCAGTACTTC. Encoded protein: CASSHSTSGSHEQYF.

The chain uses TRBV2 and TRBJ2-7; D may correspond to TRBD1 or TRBD2 (5 bases each). This CDR3 contains 11 residues. Deletions cut 6 bases from V and 6 bases from J, with 9 bases between. CDR1 and CDR2 from the germline V gene are SNHLY and FYNNEI. In nucleotides, the CDR3 is TGTGCCAGCAGGGGGGTGATCGAGCAGTACTTC. Translated, it gives CASRGVIEQYF.

The chain combines TRBV30 with TRBJ2-2; the D is unclear. CDR3 size: 12 residues. CDR1 is GTSNPN, CDR2 SVGIG, per germline (reference sequence). V was shortened by 2 bases and J by 4 bases, with 5 bases between the two germline ends. CDR3 nucleotide sequence: TGTGCCTGGAGTATCAGCACCGGGGAGCTGTTTTTT. Translation gives CAWSISTGELFF.

The chain employs TRBV10-1 and TRBJ2-1; 8 bases fit TRBD1. This CDR3 region has 14 residues. V trimming: 7 bases; J trimming: 3 bases; junction bases outside the gene matches: 5. Germline V gives CDR1 WNHNN, CDR2 SYGVQD (reference sequence). The CDR3 is CASTRDRSYNEQFF. CDR3 nucleotides: TGCGCCAGCACTCGGGACAGGAGCTACAATGAGCAGTTCTTC.

The rearrangement links TRBV5-1 to TRBJ2-2; D is possibly TRBD1 (6 bases). V shed 0 bases and J shed 3 bases, with 12 bases lying between them. This CDR3 has 16 residues. The germline CDR1 and CDR2 sequences are SGHRS and YFSETQ. DNA for the CDR3: TGCGCCAGCAGCTTGGTTGGGGGCGCTGACACCGGGGAGCTGTTTTTT. This sequence encodes CASSLVGGADTGELFF.

J is TRBJ1-6 and V is TRBV25-1; D uncertain. Germline loops: CDR1 MGHDK, CDR2 SYGVNS. This CDR3 contains 13 residues. With 4 bases removed from V and 9 bases from J, the gap between germline ends came to 10 bases. CDR3 bases: TGTGCCAGCAGTGTGGGCCGGGGTTCACCCCTCCACTTT. Translated: CASSVGRGSPLHF.

The chain recombines TRBV2 with TRBJ2-1, with D tentatively TRBD1 (6 bases). CDR1 is SNHLY, CDR2 FYNNEI, per germline. This CDR3 has 13 amino acids. Trimming left V 5 bases short and J 8 bases short, with 13 bases between. The CDR3 DNA reads TGTGCCAGCAGTTACAGGGAAGTGGATGAGCAGTTCTTC. It codes for CASSYREVDEQFF.

V and J are TRBV28 and TRBJ1-5; D perhaps matches TRBD1 (5 bases). V lost 5 bases and J 4 bases, leaving 12 bases between the germline ends. Germline lookup yields CDR1 MDHEN and CDR2 SYDVKM. The length of the CDR3 is 14 residues. CDR3 amino acids: CASSLLDRNQPQHF. In nucleotides, the CDR3 is TGTGCCAGCAGTCTCCTCGACAGAAATCAGCCCCAGCATTTT.

The chain is built from TRBV14 and TRBJ1-4, with 7 positions matching TRBD1. With V trimmed by 4 bases and J by 6 bases, 5 bases remained unmatched. The CDR3 spans 14 residues. Germline V gene lookup returns CDR1 SGHDN and CDR2 FVKESK. Here the CDR3 DNA reads TGTGCCAGCAGCCGGGGACAGTCCGATGAAAAACTGTTTTTT. Amino acid sequence: CASSRGQSDEKLFF. The whole variable domain, filled in from reference TRBV14 and TRBJ1-4, reads EAGVTQFPSHSVIEKGQTVTLRCDPISGHDNLYWYRRVMGKEIKFLLHFVKESKQDESGMPNNRFLAERTGGTYSTLKVQPAELEDSGVYFCASSRGQSDEKLFFGSGTQLSVL.

To note about this clone: In the same sample, other DNA sequences code for this CDR3. This rearrangement joins TRBV5-1 to TRBJ2-5; the D gene is possibly TRBD1 (6 bases). The ends were cut back, 0 bases at V and 3 bases at J, with 9 bases in the middle. Germline loops: CDR1 SGHRS, CDR2 YFSETQ. The length of the CDR3 is 14 residues. The DNA for the CDR3 is TGCGCCAGCAGCTTGGGTGCAGGGGAAGAGACCCAGTACTTC. Encoded protein: CASSLGAGEETQYF.

The J gene is TRBJ1-1, the V gene TRBV28; D not resolved. The CDR3 has 14 residues. V was clipped by 7 bases and J by 2 bases, with 14 bases between them. Germline V gene sequence: CDR1 MDHEN, CDR2 SYDVKM. The CDR3 DNA follows: TGTGCCAGCATATTTTCTGGTATTAACACTGAAGCTTTCTTT. Translation: CASIFSGINTEAFF.

The V call is TRBV7-2, the J call TRBJ1-6, with no clear D. The germline V gene has CDR1 SGHTA and CDR2 FQGNSA. The CDR3 has 13 residues. V was trimmed by 1 base and J by 10 bases, leaving 8 bases between them. CDR3 sequence: CASSLGVTSPLHF. The CDR3 DNA reads as TGTGCCAGCAGCTTAGGGGTAACCTCACCCCTCCACTTT. Full variable domain (outside the CDR3, taken from reference TRBV7-2 and TRBJ1-6): GAGVSQSPSNKVTEKGKDVELRCDPISGHTALYWYRQSLGQGLEFLIYFQGNSAPDKSGLPSDRFSAERTGGSVSTLTIQRTQQEDSAVYLCASSLGVTSPLHFGNGTRLTVT.

The chain uses TRBV9 and TRBJ2-3; D tentatively fits TRBD1 or TRBD2 (5 bases each). V lost 0 bases and J lost 7, with 9 bases in between. CDR3 size: 13 residues. In germline, CDR1 is SGDLS, CDR2 YYNGEE. CDR3 DNA sequence: TGTGCCAGCAGCGTAGAGTGGGGGAATACGCAGTATTTT. This codes for CASSVEWGNTQYF. Together with reference TRBV9 and TRBJ2-3, the CDR3 gives the full variable domain: DSGVTQTPKHLITATGQRVTLRCSPRSGDLSVYWYQQSLDQGLQFLIQYYNGEERAKGNILERFSAQQFPDLHSELNLSSLELGDSALYFCASSVEWGNTQYFGPGTRLTVL.